This T cell receptor beta chain stems from a study of T cells after yellow fever vaccination (dated by TCRdb to between 2019 and 2020). With respect to the entire study: The SMART-Seq v4 Ultra Low Input RNA kit was used to prepare libraries from fractions with low cell numbers. To track T-cell clones before and after primary and booster YFV17D yellow fever vaccination, bulk TCR alpha and beta repertoires were sequenced longitudinally. The cohort comprised two healthy male donors, one aged 18 to 29 and one aged 30 to 40 years. Blood was collected at multiple timepoints before and after primary and secondary immunization, and bulk PBMC replicates and cell subsets were isolated.

The sample was run on an Illumina NovaSeq 6000. Synthesis of TCR cDNA relied on 5'RACE template switching, a step that introduced a universal primer site along with unique molecular identifiers. cDNA synthesis was primed from both the TCR alpha and TCR beta constant segments. Libraries were amplified in two PCR steps, with sample barcodes and sequencing adapters added in the second step. Sequencing of libraries was performed on Illumina HiSeq 2500 (2x100 bp) or NovaSeq (2x150 bp). The authors' pipeline ran thus. MIGEC was used to demultiplex reads and collapse the reads into UMI consensus sequences, and MiXCR was used for V(D)J alignment. Vaccine-responding clonotypes were identified with edgeR using replicate PBMC samples, with FDR below 0.01 and a log2 fold change above 5 up to day 15 being required. Each bulk clonotype was labeled CD4 or CD8 based on which sequenced repertoire, CD4 or CD8, contained the clonotype at higher abundance. Clones were called with MiXCR by TCRdb after fastp trimmed the public reads at Q25, and only in-frame beta chains were retained. For every CDR3 protein sequence, its rows merge into one entry that carries the most common genes and DNA. TCRdb's processing, not the study's, gives the V and J calls here. In all, the sample holds 250,000 to 300,000 distinct CDR3 sequences, and roughly 4.8% of those were seen once. Approximately 3.5% of the sample is in the top ten clones.

Worth noting for this clonotype: Its antigen is currently not known. Per-base quality was not reported, and no clone a single base away is much larger than it.

The treatment or condition label, read with the paper, signifies: live attenuated yellow fever vaccine strain. PBMCs were isolated from peripheral blood using a standard Ficoll-Paque protocol. Dynabeads CD4 and CD8 positive selection kits were used to isolate CD4 and CD8 T-cell fractions. TriZol was used to extract RNA from bulk PBMCs, CD4 and CD8 fractions, and dextramer-positive and dextramer-negative fractions. The CDR3 starts with the cysteine, ends with the phenylalanine, and has 17 residues. Left in the record is the CDR3 DNA by itself, 51 bases read in frame from the first base. From V the trimming removes 2 bases and from J it removes 10 bases, while the gene matches leave 8 bases of the junction unaccounted for. Per the germline V gene, KGHSH is the CDR1 and LQKENI is the CDR2. Overall study outcomes, separate from this receptor: Only a couple of donors were included in the study, so the extent to which the findings can be generalized is limited. Most clones expanded after primary vaccination (around 96% of CD4 and roughly 88% of CD8) were re-detected after the booster, suggesting that broad memory maintenance occurred. The secondary T-cell response was weaker than the primary response but faster, peaking on day 5 instead of day 15. FACS-sorted repertoires could contain abundant contaminating clonotypes from the bulk population, so computational filtering was required. A small share of clonotypes occurred in both CD4 and CD8 compartments, likely arising from convergent recombination.

The rearranged chain carries TRBV18 and TRBJ2-1; TRBD2 matches 16 bases in the middle. The clonotype originates from a man aged 18 to 35 who received the YFV17D yellow fever vaccine. Sequenced material: CD4+ T cells sorted from PBMCs, taken on the day of the yellow fever booster vaccination. At the DNA level, the sequence is TGTGCCAGCTCACCAATCGGGACTAGCGGGGGGGCGCTGGAGCAGTTCTTC. This codes for CASSPIGTSGGALEQFF.